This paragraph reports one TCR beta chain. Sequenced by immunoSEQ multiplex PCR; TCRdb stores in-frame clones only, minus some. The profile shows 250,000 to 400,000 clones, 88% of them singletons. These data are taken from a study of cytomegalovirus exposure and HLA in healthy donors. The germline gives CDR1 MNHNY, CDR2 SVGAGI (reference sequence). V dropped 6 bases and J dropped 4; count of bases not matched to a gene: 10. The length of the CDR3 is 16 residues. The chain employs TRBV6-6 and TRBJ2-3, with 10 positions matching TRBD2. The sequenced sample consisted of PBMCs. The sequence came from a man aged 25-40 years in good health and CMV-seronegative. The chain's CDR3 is CASSSLSGGAPDTQYF. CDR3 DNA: TGTGCCAGCAGCAGCCTCAGCGGGGGGGCCCCAGATACGCAGTATTTT.